This paragraph reports one TCR beta chain. The participants were between about 18 and 100 years old and came from 20 to 30 US areas. The study assigned cohorts using participant-reported clinical history. Unmatched junction bases numbered 7, after V lost 6 bases and J lost 3 bases. This CDR3 region has 14 residues. Germline lookup yields CDR1 MNHEY and CDR2 SMNVEV (reference sequence). These data originate in a study of blood T cell repertoires in COVID-19. Overall study context: From the United States, Italy and Spain came samples of acute and convalescent COVID-19.

Original analysis: For nucleated cells, counts were estimated from reference gene primer amplification. Repertoires were generated with immunoSEQ multiplex PCR, while TCRdb's copy carries only in-frame clones and drops some. That table gives V, J and clone size, and the DNA gave D and trimming. The table includes over 200,000 clones, 65% to 90% detected once. The J gene is TRBJ2-7, the V gene TRBV27; TRBD1 aligns across 8 bases. Input material: PBMCs or T cells enriched from blood (not recorded which). The clonotype comes from a woman between 45 and 60 years old with acute COVID-19. CDR3 in amino acids: CASRARTGYYEQYF. For the CDR3, the DNA is TGTGCCAGCAGGGCTCGGACAGGGTACTACGAGCAGTACTTC.